This TCR beta chain stems from a study of T cell changes during pregnancy in multiple sclerosis. The CDR3 has 16 residues. V lost 4 bases, J lost 8 bases, and 8 bases stayed unmatched. Germline V CDR1 and CDR2: MGHRA, YSYEKL. Clones were sequenced by immunoSEQ multiplex PCR, and TCRdb holds only the in-frame ones, with some missing. The table records more than 55,000 clones, approximately 89% of them present only once. The TCR sequence derives from a female donor with multiple sclerosis, enrolled in a pregnancy study. This rearrangement joins TRBV4-1 to TRBJ2-3; 14 positions match TRBD2. The sequences come from peripheral blood, collected after pregnancy. The CDR3 loop is CASSPGLAGERGTQYF. In DNA, the CDR3 is TGCGCCAGCAGCCCGGGACTAGCGGGGGAAAGGGGTACGCAGTATTTT.